This TCR beta chain was captured in a study of CD8 T cells in Susac syndrome. The RNA, about 0.5 to 1 ug, was put through reverse transcription using random hexamers. MiXCR was run by TCRdb on the immunoSEQ multiplex PCR reads, yielding one entry per CDR3 protein. The table records roughly 200,000 distinct CDR3 sequences, 90% to 95% of them present only once. The CDR3 loop spans 13 amino acids. Trimming cost V 6 bases and J 0 bases, with 11 bases left between them. Germline V gene sequence: CDR1 SQVTM, CDR2 ANQGSEA. TCR beta sequencing was performed on blood CD8+ and CD4+ T cells. Negative isolation yielded CD4+ and CD8+ T cells, and FACS enriched TEMRA cells.

The gene calls are TRBV29-1 and TRBJ1-1; D remains ambiguous. The source material was CD4+ T cells from PBMCs. The receptor was derived from a human donor in good health. The DNA of the CDR3 is TGCAGCGTCCTCCCCAATCTGAACACTGAAGCTTTCTTT. It encodes CSVLPNLNTEAFF.